The 15 T cell receptor beta chains reported below all come from one sample, sequenced in a study of spatial heterogeneity in lung cancer. These receptors' antigens are unknown. Time point denoted: sample taken at primary tumor resection. Study conclusions and caveats: Tumor mutation count correlated with how many alpha and beta TCRs expanded intratumorally.

A single record per CDR3 protein comes from TCRdb applying MiXCR to the 5' RACE reads. Of roughly 2,300 distinct CDR3 sequences detected, about 38% appear once; the ten largest clones hold around 23%. The specimen comprised lung tumor tissue, sampled at surgery. These receptors came from a male donor with early-stage non-small cell lung cancer.

The chain links TRBV7-2 to TRBJ2-3; tentative D call: TRBD1 (6 bases). This CDR3 contains 14 residues. Trimming left V 5 bases short and J 2 bases short, with 11 bases between. The V gene's germline CDR1 is SGHTA and CDR2 FQGNSA. CDR3 loop: CASSPQGHTDTQYF. CDR3 DNA: TGTGCCAGCAGCCCACAGGGCCACACAGATACGCAGTATTTT. The variable domain in full, with the rest retrieved from reference TRBV7-2 and TRBJ2-3, is GAGVSQSPSNKVTEKGKDVELRCDPISGHTALYWYRQSLGQGLEFLIYFQGNSAPDKSGLPSDRFSAERTGGSVSTLTIQRTQQEDSAVYLCASSPQGHTDTQYFGPGTRLTVL.

The chain recombines TRBV10-3 with TRBJ2-7; TRBD2 agrees at 7 bases. In germline, CDR1 is ENHRY, CDR2 SYGVKD. This CDR3 is built from 13 residues. J lost 5 bases, V lost 10 bases, and 11 bases had no gene match. The DNA for the CDR3 is TGTGCCACCGCAACTAGCGAGGACGACGAGCAGTACTTC. Its translation: CATATSEDDEQYF.

Judged by abundance, this clonotype is medium-sized. The rearrangement uses TRBV5-1 and TRBJ2-1; a weak D match, TRBD2 (6 bases). Germline lookup yields CDR1 SGHRS and CDR2 YFSETQ. The CDR3 sequence is 13 residues long. V was trimmed by 0 bases and J by 8 bases, leaving 9 bases between them. Written as DNA, the CDR3 is TGCGCCAGCAGCTTGGTTGGCGGGGATGAGCAGTTCTTC. Its translation is CASSLVGGDEQFF.

This clonotype rates as large. The V gene is TRBV3-1, the J gene TRBJ2-1; TRBD2 matches at 8 bases. Germline CDR1 is LGHDT and CDR2 is YNNKEL (reference sequence). J lost 5 bases, V lost 4 bases, and 7 bases had no gene match. The CDR3 runs 15 residues. The CDR3 coding sequence is TGTGCCAGCAGCCCTACTAGCGGACCCAACAATGAGCAGTTCTTC. This codes for CASSPTSGPNNEQFF.

The chain joins TRBV10-3 to TRBJ1-4; tentatively, D is TRBD1 (5 bases). CDR1 ENHRY and CDR2 SYGVKD come from the germline V gene. This CDR3 region has 15 residues. V lost 4 bases and J lost 8, with 17 bases in between. CDR3 bases: TGTGCCATCAGTGCTTCGAGCAGGGTTGAGGAAAAACTGTTTTTT. Protein sequence: CAISASSRVEEKLFF.

The J gene is TRBJ2-1, the V gene TRBV7-2, with 15 bases identical to TRBD2. V shed 2 bases, J shed 8 bases, and the junction held 10 bases outside the gene matches. From germline, CDR1 is SGHTA and CDR2 FQGNSA. The CDR3 loop spans 18 amino acids. The CDR3 loop reads CASSLYGLAGGLVHEQFF. In DNA, the CDR3 is TGTGCCAGCAGCTTATACGGACTAGCGGGAGGGCTGGTCCATGAGCAGTTCTTC.

By share of the sample, this clonotype is medium-sized. CDR3 sequence reads: CASSPFAGVNTGELFF. The DNA of the CDR3 is TGTGCCAGCTCACCTTTCGCCGGGGTGAACACCGGGGAGCTGTTTTTT. The chain couples TRBV18 to TRBJ2-2; weak D call: TRBD2 (5 bases). V shed 3 bases and J shed 1 base, with 12 bases lying between them. This CDR3 contains 16 residues. Germline CDR1 KGHSH, CDR2 LQKENI.

The chain is built from TRBV11-2 and TRBJ2-2; perhaps TRBD2 as D (6 bases). V shed 5 bases and J shed 5 bases, with 9 bases lying between them. The CDR3 is 13 amino acids. In germline, CDR1 is SGHAT, CDR2 FQNNGV. Here the CDR3 DNA reads TGTGCCAGCAGCCTAGGGAGGACCGGGGAGCTGTTTTTT. This gives the protein CASSLGRTGELFF.

This clonotype is termed medium-sized. This chain uses TRBV6-5 with TRBJ1-5, with D unclear. The germline gives CDR1 MNHEY, CDR2 SVGAGI. The CDR3 consists of 12 residues. Trimming removed 5 bases from V and 9 bases from J, with 11 bases in between. The CDR3 region is CASSAPGRPQHF. CDR3 nucleotides: TGTGCCAGCAGTGCACCGGGTCGGCCCCAGCATTTT.

This clonotype was counted many times. V is TRBV7-2 and J is TRBJ2-7, with TRBD1 matching over 11 bases. The CDR3 sequence is 15 residues long. J lost 6 bases, V lost 3 bases, and 7 bases had no gene match. Germline V gene sequence: CDR1 SGHTA, CDR2 FQGNSA. The CDR3 nucleotides read TGTGCCAGCAGCTTTCCGGACAGGGGGCTTTTCGAGCAGTACTTC. Translating gives CASSFPDRGLFEQYF.

This clonotype qualifies as large. The rearrangement links TRBV10-3 to TRBJ2-3, with D maybe TRBD2 (5 bases). CDR1 is ENHRY and CDR2 is SYGVKD in the germline V gene. This CDR3 region has 14 residues. Trimming cost V 2 bases and J 4 bases, with 10 bases left between them. The CDR3 is CAISEGLAPDTQYF. CDR3 DNA: TGTGCCATCAGTGAGGGGCTAGCTCCAGATACGCAGTATTTT.

By proportion, this clonotype is medium-sized (0.01 to 0.1%). This chain connects TRBV7-6 to TRBJ2-3; 9 bases line up with TRBD1. J gave up 4 bases and V 3 bases, and 11 bases lay outside the gene matches. The germline gives CDR1 SGHVS, CDR2 FNYEAQ. The CDR3 is made up of 17 amino acids. The chain's CDR3 is CASSFAYRGRGADTQYF. The CDR3, as DNA: TGTGCCAGCAGCTTTGCCTACAGGGGGCGCGGCGCAGATACGCAGTATTTT.

This chain uses TRBV29-1 with TRBJ2-2; the match to TRBD1 covers 10 bases. Germline assignment: CDR1 SQVTM and CDR2 ANQGSEA. The CDR3 spans 13 residues. The trim removed 6 bases at V and 5 bases at J, leaving 3 bases unmatched. The DNA of the CDR3 is TGCAGCGTCCGGACAGGGGGTACCGGGGAGCTGTTTTTT. It codes for CSVRTGGTGELFF.

This clonotype is medium-sized by share. This rearrangement joins TRBV9 to TRBJ2-5, with 9 bases lining up with TRBD1. Trimming removed 3 bases from V and 5 bases from J; junction bases left unmatched: 5. The CDR3 is 14 residues long. Germline V CDR1 and CDR2: SGDLS, YYNGEE. CDR3 residues: CASSGYRGQETQYF. The CDR3 DNA reads as TGTGCCAGCAGCGGCTACAGGGGGCAGGAGACCCAGTACTTC. The whole variable domain, filled in from reference TRBV9 and TRBJ2-5, reads DSGVTQTPKHLITATGQRVTLRCSPRSGDLSVYWYQQSLDQGLQFLIQYYNGEERAKGNILERFSAQQFPDLHSELNLSSLELGDSALYFCASSGYRGQETQYFGPGTRLLVL.

This clonotype ranks as medium-sized. This chain links TRBV5-1 with TRBJ2-3; 10 bases match TRBD2. V lost 4 bases, J lost 0 bases, and 5 bases stayed unmatched. Germline CDR1 reads SGHRS; CDR2 reads YFSETQ. CDR3 length equals 16 residues. CDR3 sequence: CASSPGLAESTDTQYF. The CDR3 region has the DNA TGCGCCAGCAGCCCCGGACTAGCGGAAAGCACAGATACGCAGTATTTT.